The T cell receptor (beta chain) under discussion was sequenced for a study of CDR3 diversity in severe acne. Looked up from germline, CDR1 is SEHNR and CDR2 is FQNEAQ (reference sequence). The CDR3 covers 14 residues. The germline V and J ends were trimmed by 6 bases and 3 bases, with 12 bases remaining between them. TCRdb reanalysed the PCR reads using MiXCR and keeps one entry per CDR3 protein. The sample gives more than 80,000 distinct CDR3 sequences, around 54% of which show up once; 11% is in the top ten. This clonotype was counted at least ten times. The sample was blood. This chain connects TRBV7-9 to TRBJ1-5; tentatively, D is TRBD1 (5 bases). The sequence was collected from a male donor with severe acne vulgaris. The CDR3 reads CASSSPGFNQPQHF. The CDR3 DNA reads TGTGCCAGCAGTTCCCCAGGGTTCAATCAGCCCCAGCATTTT.